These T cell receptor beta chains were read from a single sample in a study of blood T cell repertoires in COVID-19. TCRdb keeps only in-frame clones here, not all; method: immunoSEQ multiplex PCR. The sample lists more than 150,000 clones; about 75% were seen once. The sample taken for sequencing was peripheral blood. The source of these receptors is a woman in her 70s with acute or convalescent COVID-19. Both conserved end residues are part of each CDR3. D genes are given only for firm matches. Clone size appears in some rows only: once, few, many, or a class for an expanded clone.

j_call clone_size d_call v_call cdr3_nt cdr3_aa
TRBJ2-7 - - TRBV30 TGTGCCTGGAGTCCCGGGAATGAGCAGTACTTC CAWSPGNEQYF
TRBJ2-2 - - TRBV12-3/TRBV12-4 TGTGCCAGCAGTTTACTACCAACCGGGGAGCTGTTTTTT CASSLLPTGELFF
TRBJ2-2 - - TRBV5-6 TGTGCCAGCAGCTTGGCCTTAGTGGACTCGGAGGAGCTGTTTTTT CASSLALVDSEELFF
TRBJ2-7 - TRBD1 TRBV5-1 TGCGCCAGCAGCTTGAGGGGACAGGGTCAAGACGAGCAGTACTTC CASSLRGQGQDEQYF
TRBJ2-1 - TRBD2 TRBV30 TGTGCCTGGAGCGTGGGACTAGCGGGTTCAAATGAGCAGTTCTTC CAWSVGLAGSNEQFF
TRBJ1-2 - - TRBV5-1 TGCGCCAGCAGCTTGGCCTTCAGGTTGGGTGGCTACACCTTC CASSLAFRLGGYTF
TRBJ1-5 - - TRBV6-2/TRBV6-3 TGTGCCAGCAGCCGCTGGGCTAACGGGGATCAGCCCCAGCATTTT CASSRWANGDQPQHF
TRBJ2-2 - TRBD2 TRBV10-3 TGTGCCATCAAACCGGGACTAGCGGGAGTCGGTACCGGGGAGCTGTTTTTT CAIKPGLAGVGTGELFF
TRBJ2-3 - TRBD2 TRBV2 TGTGCCAGCAGTGAAGGGACTAGCGGGACTAGCACAGATACGCAGTATTTT CASSEGTSGTSTDTQYF
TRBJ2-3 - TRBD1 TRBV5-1 TGCGCCAGCAGCTTAACAGGGGGCTTAGGCACAGATACGCAGTATTTT CASSLTGGLGTDTQYF
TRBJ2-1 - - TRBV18 TGTGCCAGCTCACCAGAACAGGGAAGGAATGAGCAGTTCTTC CASSPEQGRNEQFF
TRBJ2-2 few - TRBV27 TGTGCCAGCAAGAGAACCGGGGAGCTGTTTTTT CASKRTGELFF
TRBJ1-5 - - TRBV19 TGTGCCAGTAGACCCTCCCGTGGGCTGCTATTCAATCAGCCCCAGCATTTT CASRPSRGLLFNQPQHF
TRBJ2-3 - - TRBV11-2 TGTGCCAGCAGCCCCGGGACTGCGATTACAGATACGCAGTATTTT CASSPGTAITDTQYF
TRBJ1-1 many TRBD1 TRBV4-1 TGCGCCAGCAGCCAAGGACCCGGGACAGGCGGGAAGGGGAACACTGAAGCTTTCTTT CASSQGPGTGGKGNTEAFF
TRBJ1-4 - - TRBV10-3 TGTGCCATCAGTGCCAGGTGGGGAGATGAAAAACAACTGTTTTTT CAISARWGDEKQLFF
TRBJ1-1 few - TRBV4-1 TGCGCCAGCAGCCAAGTTTATCAGACAGGACACACTGAAGCTTTCTTT CASSQVYQTGHTEAFF
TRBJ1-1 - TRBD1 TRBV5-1 TGCGCCAGCACCCAGGGGGCGGCCCTTGGTGAGGCTTTCTTT CASTQGAALGEAFF
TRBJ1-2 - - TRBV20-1 TGCAGTGTACGGGGGGACTATGGCTACACCTTC CSVRGDYGYTF
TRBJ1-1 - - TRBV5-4 TGTGCCAGCAGCCCACAACTCGGCAGGGACACTGAAGCTTTCTTT CASSPQLGRDTEAFF
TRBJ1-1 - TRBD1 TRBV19 TGTGCCAGTAGTATGGCCAGGGGGACTGAAGCTTTCTTT CASSMARGTEAFF
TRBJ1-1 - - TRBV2 TGTGCCAGCAGTGTAAGTTTCGGAGCTTTCTTT CASSVSFGAFF
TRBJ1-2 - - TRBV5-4 TGTGCCAGCAGCTTGGATATGGACTCGGGCGGGGGTAACTATGGCTACACCTTC CASSLDMDSGGGNYGYTF
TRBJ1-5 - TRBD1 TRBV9 TGTGCCAGCAGCGGTCAGGGGGATAGCAATCAGCCCCAGCATTTT CASSGQGDSNQPQHF
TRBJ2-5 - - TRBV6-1 TGTGCCAGCAGTGAAAGGGGAGAGACCCAGTACTTC CASSERGETQYF
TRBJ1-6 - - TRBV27 TGTGCCAGCGGGTTAAGGCAGGGGAGTTCACCCCTCCACTTT CASGLRQGSSPLHF
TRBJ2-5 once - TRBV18 TGTGCCAGCTCACCTTCTGGAGGGAGTAAGGAGACCCAGTACTTC CASSPSGGSKETQYF
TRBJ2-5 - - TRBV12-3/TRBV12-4 TGTGCCAGCAGTTTATCACTAAAAGAGACCCAGTACTTC CASSLSLKETQYF
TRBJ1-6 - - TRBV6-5 TGTGCCAGCAGTTATTCAGAGGGTGTCAATTCACCCCTCCACTTT CASSYSEGVNSPLHF
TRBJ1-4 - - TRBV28 TGTGCCAGCAGTTTAAATCTGGGAGGGTCGGAAAAACTGTTTTTT CASSLNLGGSEKLFF
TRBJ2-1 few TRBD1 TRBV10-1 TGCGCCAGGCACCGGACAGGCCGAAATGAGCAGTTCTTC CARHRTGRNEQFF
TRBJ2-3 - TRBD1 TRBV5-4 TGTGCCAGCAGCCCAGGGGTGGGACAGGTCACAGATACGCAGTATTTT CASSPGVGQVTDTQYF
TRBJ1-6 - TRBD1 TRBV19 TGTGCCAGCAGAACTCAGGGGGTTTCGGCCCTCCACTTT CASRTQGVSALHF
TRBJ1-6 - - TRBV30 TGTGCCTGGACCCGAAACCGGGGGTATAATTCACCCCTCCACTTT CAWTRNRGYNSPLHF
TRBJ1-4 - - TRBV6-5 TGTGCCAGCGGGGAGAGCGGCCCTGGAAAACTGTTTTTT CASGESGPGKLFF
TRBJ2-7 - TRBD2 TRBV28 TGTGCCAGCAGTTTCGGTACTGTAGCGGGAGATTACGAGCAGTACTTC CASSFGTVAGDYEQYF
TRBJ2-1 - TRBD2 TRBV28 TGTGCCAGCGGCTCCAGCGGGACCTACTACAATGAGCAGTTCTTC CASGSSGTYYNEQFF
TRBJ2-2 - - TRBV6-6 TGTGCCAGCAGTCGGAGCCACGGACAGTCGAACACCGGGGAGCTGTTTTTT CASSRSHGQSNTGELFF
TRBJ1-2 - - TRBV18 TGTGCCAGCTCACCCAAACGAGACTATGGCTACACCTTC CASSPKRDYGYTF
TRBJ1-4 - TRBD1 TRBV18 TGTGCCAGCTCACCGGGACAGGGGGAAAATGAAAAACTGTTTTTT CASSPGQGENEKLFF
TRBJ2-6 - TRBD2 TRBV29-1 TGCAGCGTTGCACTAGCGGGGCACTCTGGGGCCAACGTCCTGACTTTC CSVALAGHSGANVLTF
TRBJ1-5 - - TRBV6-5 TGTGCCAGCAGTCGGGGACTACTCGAAGATCAGCCCCAGCATTTT CASSRGLLEDQPQHF
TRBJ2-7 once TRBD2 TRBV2 TGTGCCAGCAAGGCGCGCAGACTAGCGGAGTACGAGCAGTACTTC CASKARRLAEYEQYF
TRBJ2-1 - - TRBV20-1 TGCAGTGCTAGTGTAACTCCTCCGTACAATGAGCAGTTCTTC CSASVTPPYNEQFF
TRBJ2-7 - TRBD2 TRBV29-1 TGCAGCGTCTTCCAGAGGGAGGGCCTTCCCGAGCAGTACTTC CSVFQREGLPEQYF
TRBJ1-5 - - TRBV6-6 TGTGCCAGCAGTTCCGGGTCAAATAGCAATCAGCCCCAGCATTTT CASSSGSNSNQPQHF
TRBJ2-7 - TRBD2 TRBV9 TGTGCCAGCAGCGTAGACATAGCGGGGGGCTCCTACGAGCAGTACTTC CASSVDIAGGSYEQYF
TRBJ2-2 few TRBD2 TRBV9 TGTGCCAGCAGCGTCATGGGACTATTCACCGGGGAGCTGTTTTTT CASSVMGLFTGELFF
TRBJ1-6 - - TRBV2 TGTGCCAGCAGTCCGGACAGAGCTTTTTGGTCCCTCCACTTT CASSPDRAFWSLHF
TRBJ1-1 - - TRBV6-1 TGTGCCAGCAGTGAACAGGGTGGTGTTTTAACTGAAGCTTTCTTT CASSEQGGVLTEAFF
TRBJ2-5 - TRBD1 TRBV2 TGTGCCAGCGGCGGCGAGACAGGGGTTGGTGAGACCCAGTACTTC CASGGETGVGETQYF
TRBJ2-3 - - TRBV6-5 TGTGCCAGCAGTCGCCAGGGATACACAGATACGCAGTATTTT CASSRQGYTDTQYF
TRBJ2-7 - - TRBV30 TGTGCCTGGAGTACAGATTACTCCTACGAGCAGTACTTC CAWSTDYSYEQYF
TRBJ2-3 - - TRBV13 TGTGCCAGCAGCTTCCGGGAAGTTAGCACAGATACGCAGTATTTT CASSFREVSTDTQYF
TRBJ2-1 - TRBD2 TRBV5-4 TGTGCCAGCAGCTTGGGACGACTAGCAGCCAATGAGCAGTTCTTC CASSLGRLAANEQFF
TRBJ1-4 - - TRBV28 TGTGCCAGCGGTCGGGGTAGTAATGAAAAACTGTTTTTT CASGRGSNEKLFF
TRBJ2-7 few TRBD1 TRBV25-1 TGTGCCAGCAGTGAATTGGCGTCAGGGGGTTTTGACGAGCAGTACTTC CASSELASGGFDEQYF
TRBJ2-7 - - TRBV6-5 TGTGCCAGCAGGGGCAGAGACTACGAGCAGTACTTC CASRGRDYEQYF
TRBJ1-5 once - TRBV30 TGTGCCTGGAGTCTTAGCAATCAGCCCCAGCATTTT CAWSLSNQPQHF